This T cell receptor beta chain was documented in a study of T cell changes during pregnancy in multiple sclerosis. The V gene's germline CDR1 is KGHSH and CDR2 LQKENI. CDR3 length: 17 residues. The V end was cut by 3 bases, the J end by 4 bases, with 21 bases between. The table came from immunoSEQ multiplex PCR; TCRdb's copy has only in-frame clones and leaves some out. This table holds about 76,000 clones, roughly 93% found once. The sequencing here drew on peripheral blood, taken in the second trimester of pregnancy. The chain links TRBV18 to TRBJ1-2; TRBD1 is a possible D gene (5 bases). The sequence was obtained from a female donor with multiple sclerosis, enrolled in a pregnancy study. In DNA form, the CDR3 reads TGTGCCAGCTCACCCAGGGCGAACCCGGGCAGGGCCTATGGCTACACCTTC. It codes for CASSPRANPGRAYGYTF. The whole variable domain, filled in from reference TRBV18 and TRBJ1-2, reads NAGVMQNPRHLVRRRGQEARLRCSPMKGHSHVYWYRQLPEEGLKFMVYLQKENIIDESGMPKERFSAEFPKEGPSILRIQQVVRGDSAAYFCASSPRANPGRAYGYTFGSGTRLTVV.